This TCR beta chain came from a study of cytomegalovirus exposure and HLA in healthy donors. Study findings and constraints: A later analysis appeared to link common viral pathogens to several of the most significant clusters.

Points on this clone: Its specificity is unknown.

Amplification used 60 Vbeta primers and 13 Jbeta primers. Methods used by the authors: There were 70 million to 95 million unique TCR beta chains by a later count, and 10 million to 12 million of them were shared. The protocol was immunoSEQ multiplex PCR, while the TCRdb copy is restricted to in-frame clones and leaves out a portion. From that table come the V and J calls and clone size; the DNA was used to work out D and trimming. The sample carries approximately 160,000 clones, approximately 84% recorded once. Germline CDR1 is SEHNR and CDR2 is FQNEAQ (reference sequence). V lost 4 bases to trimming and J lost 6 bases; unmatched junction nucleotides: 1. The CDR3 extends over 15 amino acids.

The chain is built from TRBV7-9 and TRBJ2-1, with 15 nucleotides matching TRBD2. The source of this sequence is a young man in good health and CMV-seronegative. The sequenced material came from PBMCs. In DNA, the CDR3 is TGTGCCAGCAGCTCGGGACTAGCGGGAGGCAATGAGCAGTTCTTC. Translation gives CASSSGLAGGNEQFF.